This TCR beta chain is from a study of cytomegalovirus exposure and HLA in healthy donors. General observations from the study: Later on, an analysis showed TCR association rates differing by HLA locus, with DRB1 the most and HLA-C the fewest.

As regards this clone: The antigen is undetermined.

The PCR used 60 Vbeta and 13 Jbeta primers. Sequencing used immunoSEQ multiplex PCR; TCRdb keeps in-frame clones, though not all of them. The profile shows approximately 80,000 clones, less than 85% of them singletons. Between the trimmed V and J ends, which lost 1 base and 7 bases, there was a span of 10 bases. This CDR3 spans 14 amino acids. Germline lookup yields CDR1 LNHNV and CDR2 YYDKDF (reference sequence). This chain links TRBV15 with TRBJ1-4; D is perhaps TRBD1 (5 bases). Sample: PBMCs. The clonotype was recovered from a man in his 60s in good health and CMV-seronegative. CDR3 sequence: CATSRGGGAEKLFF. DNA of the CDR3: TGTGCCACCAGCAGAGGGGGGGGAGCTGAAAAACTGTTTTTT. Complete variable domain (other parts from reference TRBV15 and TRBJ1-4): DAMVIQNPRYQVTQFGKPVTLSCSQTLNHNVMYWYQQKSSQAPKLLFHYYDKDFNNEADTPDNFQSRRPNTSFCFLDIRSPGLGDTAMYLCATSRGGGAEKLFFGSGTQLSVL.